The 12 T cell receptor beta chains below come from one sample, sequenced in a study of T cell clonotyping in hematopoietic cell transplantation. The data were produced by immunoSEQ multiplex PCR, yet TCRdb's version contains in-frame clones alone and is incomplete. The sample lists tens of thousands of clones; 70% to 75% were seen once. Time point specified: recipient sample about 28 days before transplant, after cytoreduction. Sequences were derived from peripheral blood mononuclear cells, sampled before stem cell transplant. The receptors were gathered from a man aged 45-65 years with myelodysplastic syndrome. Some clones in this sample may be carry-over from other donors' samples.

This clone was observed a handful of times. The rearrangement uses TRBV19 and TRBJ2-1, with TRBD1 matching 9 bases. The germline V gene has CDR1 LNHDA and CDR2 SQIVND (reference sequence). The trim removed 7 bases at V and 10 bases at J, leaving 11 bases unmatched. The length of the CDR3 is 14 residues. The CDR3 loop reads CASTPGQGFGEQFF. The DNA for the CDR3 is TGTGCCAGTACTCCGGGACAGGGTTTTGGCGAGCAGTTCTTC.

The chain joins TRBV5-1 to TRBJ2-2; 8 bases map to TRBD1. The CDR3 length is 16 residues. V was clipped by 0 bases and J by 7 bases; unmatched bases: 8. Germline V CDR1 and CDR2: SGHRS, YFSETQ. The CDR3 region has the DNA TGCGCCAGCAGCTTGGCGCAGGGGGCCGGTATCGGGGAGCTGTTTTTT. Translation gives CASSLAQGAGIGELFF.

This chain joins TRBV11-2 and TRBJ1-5; D gene ambiguous. The germline gives CDR1 SGHAT, CDR2 FQNNGV. Trimming pared 0 bases from V and 4 bases from J, leaving 10 bases between. This CDR3 spans 15 amino acids. CDR3 sequence: CASSLDPQANQPQHF. The DNA of the CDR3 is TGTGCCAGCAGCTTAGATCCCCAGGCTAATCAGCCCCAGCATTTT. The variable domain in full, completed from reference TRBV11-2 and TRBJ1-5, reads EAGVAQSPRYKIIEKRQSVAFWCNPISGHATLYWYQQILGQGPKLLIQFQNNGVVDDSQLPKDRFSAERLKGVDSTLKIQPAKLEDSAVYLCASSLDPQANQPQHFGDGTRLSIL.

The chain is built from TRBV5-1 and TRBJ1-2; perhaps TRBD1 as D (6 bases). Trimming removed 0 bases at V and 10 bases at J, with 10 bases between. The CDR3 totals 12 residues. Germline values: CDR1 SGHRS, CDR2 YFSETQ. Here the CDR3 DNA reads TGCGCCAGCAGCTTGGTCGGGGGCGACTACACCTTC. Translated: CASSLVGGDYTF. The full variable domain, completed using reference TRBV5-1 and TRBJ1-2, is KAGVTQTPRYLIKTRGQQVTLSCSPISGHRSVSWYQQTPGQGLQFLFEYFSETQRNKGNFPGRFSGRQFSNSRSEMNVSTLELGDSALYLCASSLVGGDYTFGSGTRLTVV.

The chain uses TRBV11-1 and TRBJ2-7, with 7 bases identical to TRBD1. CDR3 length: 15 residues. Per the germline V gene, CDR1 is SGHAT and CDR2 is FQDESV (reference sequence). V lost 5 bases and J lost 4; bases outside the gene matches: 11. CDR3 region: CASSPFRQGIYEQYF. In nucleotides, the CDR3 is TGTGCCAGCAGCCCGTTTAGACAGGGCATATACGAGCAGTACTTC.

The rearrangement uses TRBV30 and TRBJ1-1; 9 bases agree with TRBD1. This CDR3 is 14 amino acids long. Germline trimming cut 3 bases from V and 3 bases from J; bases unmatched to any gene: 5. Germline V CDR1 and CDR2: GTSNPN, SVGIG (reference sequence). CDR3 amino acids: CAWRGTGSDTEAFF. The CDR3 DNA reads TGTGCCTGGAGGGGGACAGGGAGTGACACTGAAGCTTTCTTT.

Points on this clone: The sample contains more than one DNA sequence encoding this CDR3. V gene TRBV2 combines with J gene TRBJ1-1; the D gene is possibly TRBD1 (5 bases). Trimming took 5 bases from V and 4 from J, leaving 11 bases between them. The CDR3 runs to 13 residues. Germline CDR1 reads SNHLY; CDR2 reads FYNNEI. This CDR3 is CASSQGRGTEAFF. Here the CDR3 DNA reads TGTGCCAGCAGTCAGGGTCGCGGCACTGAAGCTTTCTTT.

V usage is TRBV30 and J usage is TRBJ1-3; 8 bases are shared with TRBD1. The germline gives CDR1 GTSNPN, CDR2 SVGIG (reference sequence). The CDR3 extends over 13 amino acids. Trimming at V came to 0 bases and at J to 9 bases, leaving 4 bases not matched to a gene. CDR3 residues: CAWSVRTGSTIYF. CDR3 sequence (DNA): TGTGCCTGGAGTGTACGGACAGGGAGCACCATATATTTT.

A remark on this clone: The sample carries other DNA sequences with the same CDR3. This chain connects TRBV5-6 to TRBJ2-7; no clear D gene. Trimming stripped 2 bases from V and 0 bases from J, with 6 bases between. CDR1 is SGHDT and CDR2 is YYEEEE in the germline V gene. The CDR3 has 13 amino acids. CDR3 nucleotide sequence: TGTGCCAGCAGCTTCGGTCGCTCCTACGAGCAGTACTTC. It specifies CASSFGRSYEQYF.

Only a few counts were recorded for this clone. The J gene is TRBJ2-1, the V gene TRBV18; TRBD2 agrees at 10 bases. The V segment lost 2 bases and the J segment 6 bases; nucleotides outside the gene matches: 7. The CDR3 consists of 16 residues. The V gene's germline CDR1 is KGHSH and CDR2 LQKENI. The CDR3 sequence is CASSPSEAGGRNEQFF. The CDR3, as DNA: TGTGCCAGCTCACCATCCGAAGCGGGAGGGCGCAATGAGCAGTTCTTC.

V usage is TRBV19 and J usage is TRBJ1-6, with a weak D call TRBD1 (5 bases). The V end lost 6 bases, the J end lost 14 bases, and 11 bases lay between the germline ends. The CDR3 extends over 11 amino acids. The germline CDR1 and CDR2 sequences are LNHDA and SQIVND (reference sequence). For the CDR3, the DNA is TGTGCCAGTAGGCGCGGGGGAACCCTCCACTTT. Its protein product is CASRRGGTLHF.

The CDR3 nucleotides are TGTGCCAGCAGTCAAATATACACTGAAGCTTTCTTT. Residues: CASSQIYTEAFF. The chain carries TRBV28 and TRBJ1-1; D is unresolved. Deletions cut 5 bases from V and 3 bases from J, with 7 bases between. CDR1 and CDR2 (germline): MDHEN, SYDVKM. The CDR3 length is 12 residues.